These T cell receptor beta chains were read from a single sample in a study of blood T cell repertoires in COVID-19. The assay was immunoSEQ multiplex PCR, and TCRdb's table has in-frame clones only and misses some. In the table there are 300,000 to 450,000 clones, approximately 89% of which are singletons. Sequencing was done on a sample of PBMCs or T cells enriched from blood (not recorded which). These receptors all stem from a young man who had recovered from COVID-19. The CDR3 runs from the conserved cysteine through the conserved F or W. D genes are given only for firm matches. Size tells how often a clone was seen (once, few, many) or the class of an expanded clone, and some rows leave it out.

clone_size j_call v_call d_call cdr3_length cdr3_nt cdr3_aa
. TRBJ2-5 TRBV5-1 TRBD1 13 TGCGCCAGCAGCCCGGGACAGGGTGAGACCCAGTACTTC CASSPGQGETQYF
once TRBJ1-2 TRBV6-1 . 14 TGTGCCAGCAGTGAAGCGCGGGGTAATTATGGCTACACCTTC CASSEARGNYGYTF
. TRBJ2-3 TRBV3-1/TRBV3-2 TRBD1 15 TGTGCCAGCAGCCAAGGGACAGGTAGGACAGATACGCAGTATTTT CASSQGTGRTDTQYF
. TRBJ1-1 TRBV3-1/TRBV3-2 . 11 TGTGCCAGCACCGAAGGCGGTGAAGCTTTCTTT CASTEGGEAFF
. TRBJ1-5 TRBV12-3/TRBV12-4 . 13 TGTGCCAGCAGCCCCTTCGGTATTCAGCCCCAGCATTTT CASSPFGIQPQHF
. TRBJ1-6 TRBV7-9 . 12 TGTGCCAGCAGCGCGGCCGGTTCACCCCTCCACTTT CASSAAGSPLHF
. TRBJ2-5 TRBV5-1 TRBD2 15 TGCGCCAGCAGCTTGACTAGCGGGGGGAAGGAGACCCAGTACTTC CASSLTSGGKETQYF
. TRBJ2-2 TRBV7-8 . 15 TGTGCCAGCAGCTTAGCGGACAGTCCTGTCGGGGAGCTGTTTTTT CASSLADSPVGELFF
. TRBJ2-1 TRBV7-8 . 14 TGTGCCAGCAGGTGGGGGAGTCCGGGGGATGAGCAGTTCTTC CASRWGSPGDEQFF
. TRBJ1-1 TRBV7-9 . 12 TGTGCCAGCAGCCCCCTAGGGGTTTCGGCTTTCTTT CASSPLGVSAFF
. TRBJ1-5 TRBV20-1 . 18 TGCAGTGCGAGTCGCCGGGACCGGGGGGTTCATAGCAATCAGCCCCAGCATTTT CSASRRDRGVHSNQPQHF
. TRBJ1-1 TRBV10-3 TRBD1 15 TGTGCCATCAGTGGAGCAGGGGGCGATTTTACTGAAGCTTTCTTT CAISGAGGDFTEAFF
. TRBJ2-5 TRBV9 . 13 TGTGCCAGCAGCGTCCAGGGCTGGGAGACCCAGTACTTC CASSVQGWETQYF